This paragraph reports one TCR beta chain. Generated by immunoSEQ multiplex PCR, the TCRdb table keeps only in-frame clones and is missing some. The data contain about 98,000 clones, around 84% of them singletons. Germline V gene lookup returns CDR1 MNHNS and CDR2 SASEGT. This CDR3 comprises 19 residues. The J segment lost 3 bases and the V segment lost 1 base, leaving 12 bases of the junction unmatched. The sample originates from a study of blood T cell repertoires in COVID-19. Study details: Nucleic acid was either cDNA or gDNA, and it came from T cells, B-cell-depleted T cells, or PBMCs.

The receptor was isolated from a man aged 50-59 years with active or convalescent COVID-19. The chain carries TRBV6-1 and TRBJ2-2; TRBD2 matches 9 bases. The sample consisted of peripheral blood. The CDR3 sequence: CASSEDPSGATLYTGELFF. The CDR3, as DNA: TGTGCCAGCAGTGAAGATCCTAGCGGGGCGACACTTTACACCGGGGAGCTGTTTTTT.